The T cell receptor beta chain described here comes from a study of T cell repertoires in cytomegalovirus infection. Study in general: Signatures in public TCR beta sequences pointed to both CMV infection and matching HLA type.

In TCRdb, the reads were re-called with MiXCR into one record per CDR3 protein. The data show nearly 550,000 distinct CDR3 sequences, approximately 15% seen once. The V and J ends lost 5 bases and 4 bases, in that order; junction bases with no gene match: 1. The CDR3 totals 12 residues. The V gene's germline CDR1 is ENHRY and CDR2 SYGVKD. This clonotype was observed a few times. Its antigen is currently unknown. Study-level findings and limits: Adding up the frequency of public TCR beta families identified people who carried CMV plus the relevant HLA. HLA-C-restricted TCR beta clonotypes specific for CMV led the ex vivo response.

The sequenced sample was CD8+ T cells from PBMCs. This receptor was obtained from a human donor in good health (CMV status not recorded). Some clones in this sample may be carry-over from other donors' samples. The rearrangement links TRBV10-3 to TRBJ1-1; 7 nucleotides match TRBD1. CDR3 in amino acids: CAISYRGTEAFF. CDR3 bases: TGTGCCATCAGTTACAGGGGCACTGAAGCTTTCTTT.